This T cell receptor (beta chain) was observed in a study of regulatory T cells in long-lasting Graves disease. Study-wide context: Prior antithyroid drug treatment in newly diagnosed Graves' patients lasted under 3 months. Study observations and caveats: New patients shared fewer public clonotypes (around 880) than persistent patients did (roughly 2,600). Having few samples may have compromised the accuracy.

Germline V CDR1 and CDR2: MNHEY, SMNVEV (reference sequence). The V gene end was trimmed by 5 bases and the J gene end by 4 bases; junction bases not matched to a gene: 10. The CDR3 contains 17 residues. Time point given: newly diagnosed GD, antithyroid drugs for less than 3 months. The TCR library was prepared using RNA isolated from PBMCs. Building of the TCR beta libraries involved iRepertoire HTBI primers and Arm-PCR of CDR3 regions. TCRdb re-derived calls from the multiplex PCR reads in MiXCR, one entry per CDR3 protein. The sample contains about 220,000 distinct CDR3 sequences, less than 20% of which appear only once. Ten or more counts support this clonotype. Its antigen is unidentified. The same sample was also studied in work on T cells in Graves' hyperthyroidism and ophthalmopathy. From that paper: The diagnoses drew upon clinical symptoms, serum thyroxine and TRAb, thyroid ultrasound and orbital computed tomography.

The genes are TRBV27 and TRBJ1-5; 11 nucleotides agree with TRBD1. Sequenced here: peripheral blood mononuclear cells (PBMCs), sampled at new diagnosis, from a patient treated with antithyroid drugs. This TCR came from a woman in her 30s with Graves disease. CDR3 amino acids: CASSPWFGTGGNQPQHF. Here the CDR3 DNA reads TGTGCCAGCAGTCCATGGTTCGGGACAGGGGGAAATCAGCCCCAGCATTTT.